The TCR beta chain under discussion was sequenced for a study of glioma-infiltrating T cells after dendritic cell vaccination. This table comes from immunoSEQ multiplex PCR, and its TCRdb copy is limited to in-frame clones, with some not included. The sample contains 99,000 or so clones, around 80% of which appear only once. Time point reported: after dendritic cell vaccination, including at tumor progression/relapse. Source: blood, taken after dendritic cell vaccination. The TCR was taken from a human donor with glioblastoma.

CDR3 DNA sequence: TGTGCCACCAGCACCAGGACTAGCGGTGTGTACGAGCAGTACTTC. This sequence encodes CATSTRTSGVYEQYF. The chain uses TRBV15 and TRBJ2-7, with 10 bases matching TRBD2. Per germline, CDR1 LNHNV and CDR2 YYDKDF (reference sequence). The ends lost 4 bases at V and 4 bases at J; junction bases unmatched: 7. The CDR3 totals 15 residues.